This TCR beta chain was sequenced during a study of PD-1 blockade in classical Hodgkin lymphoma. The method was immunoSEQ multiplex PCR; TCRdb's version includes in-frame clones alone and lacks a portion of them. The repertoire consists of around 27,000 clones, with roughly four fifths occurring once and the leading ten covering roughly 11%. Exposure to brentuximab vedotin varied, and each patient had relapsed following autologous stem cell transplantation. Study-level results: At C4D1, TCR diversity had climbed significantly for CD4+ cells, though not for CD8+ cells. Baseline diversity was lower in partial responders and progressors than complete responders. With respect to the repertoire differences, their causes, possibly disease activity or prior therapy, remain undefined. Relative to healthy donors, newly diagnosed patients reportedly had lower baseline TCR diversity, which was reported as lower still in relapsed/refractory patients.

A note on this clone: The target antigen is unknown.

CDR3 length: 13 residues. CDR1 GTSNPN and CDR2 SVGIG come from the germline V gene (reference sequence). With 5 bases clipped from V and 0 bases from J, the junction kept 2 bases outside the gene matches. The clonotype was recovered from a human donor with classical Hodgkin lymphoma. The chain combines TRBV30 with TRBJ1-1, with 8 nucleotides matching TRBD1. The material was peripheral blood mononuclear cells (PBMCs), obtained before the second cycle of nivolumab. The CDR3 reads CAWDRGLNTEAFF. The CDR3 DNA follows: TGTGCCTGGGACAGGGGTTTGAACACTGAAGCTTTCTTT.